These 5 T cell receptor delta chains were all obtained from the same sample, sequenced in a study of gamma delta lymphoproliferative disorders and STAT genes. TCRdb reanalyzed the multiplex PCR reads using CATT. The data show about 3,100 delta-chain clones, more than 0.95% seen once. Genomic DNA from isolated PBMCs served as the sequencing template. The material sequenced was blood. Receptors were obtained from a human donor in good health.

This clone was observed a few times. TCRdb assigns this DNA the protein of a much larger clone, which departs from its translation at residue 6; this likely reflects a read error, and the protein shown comes from translating the DNA. This sequence joins TRDV2 and TRDJ1; 7 positions match TRDD3. The CDR3 is 14 residues long. Germline CDR1 and CDR2: GEAIGNYY and EKD. With V trimmed by 3 bases and J by 3 bases, 6 bases remained unmatched. CDR3 amino acids: CACDPMGEADKLIF. DNA for the CDR3: TGTGCCTGTGACCCCATGGGGGAGGCCGATAAACTCATCTTT.

As for this clone: For this DNA, TCRdb reports the protein of a much larger clone, which diverges at residue 7, most likely from a read error; the protein presented here is translated directly from the DNA. V and J are TRDV2 and TRDJ1; TRDD3 matches at 10 bases. The CDR3 runs 16 residues. The V segment lost 3 bases and the J segment 4 bases; nucleotides outside the gene matches: 10. CDR1 GEAIGNYY and CDR2 EKD come from the germline V gene. The CDR3 DNA sequence: TGTGCCTGTGACGAGTTAGGGGGGATACGCAGCGATAAACTCATCTTT. Protein: CACDELGGIRSDKLIF.

Turning to this clone: A single base is all that separates this from a far larger clone, so a read error is likely. The chain is built from TRDV2 and TRDJ3; possibly TRDD3 for D (5 bases). The CDR3 has 22 residues. The V gene lost 3 bases and the J gene lost 0 bases, with 26 bases spanning the gap. Germline V lookup: CDR1 GEAIGNYY, CDR2 EKD. CDR3 in amino acids: CACDPTLGLSGDYSWDTRQMFF. The DNA for the CDR3 is TGTGCCTGTGACCCAACCTTGGGGTTGTCTGGCGATTACTCCTGGGACACCCGACAGATGTTTTTC.

This clone was detected only a few times. It is likely a read error: a sequence one base away is far more abundant. Other DNA sequences within the sample encode an identical CDR3. J is TRDJ1 and V is TRDV2, with 7 bases identical to TRDD3. In germline, CDR1 is GEAIGNYY, CDR2 EKD. J lost 5 bases, V lost 0 bases, and 5 bases had no gene match. The CDR3 is made up of 14 amino acids. The CDR3, as DNA: TGTGCCTGTGACACCGTCGGGGGATCTGATAAACTCATCTTT. Encoded protein: CACDTVGGSDKLIF.

This clone was found many times. A far larger clone lies a single base away; this is likely a read error. The chain employs TRDV2 and TRDJ3; TRDD3 is a possible D gene (6 bases). Trimming removed 5 bases from V and 1 base from J, with 17 bases in between. This CDR3 comprises 18 residues. The germline V gene has CDR1 GEAIGNYY and CDR2 EKD. The CDR3 coding sequence is TGTGCCTGTGGCCCCGCGGGGGGAAGGTCCTGGGACACCCGACAGATGTTTTTC. Residues: CACGPAGGRSWDTRQMFF.